This entry features one T cell receptor (beta chain) sequence. These data belong to a study of ipilimumab plus nivolumab after autologous stem cell transplantation. The V gene lost 7 bases and the J gene lost 2 bases, with 17 bases spanning the gap. Looked up from germline, CDR1 is MNHNS and CDR2 is SASEGT. This CDR3 region has 15 residues. Patients got ipilimumab 1 mg/kg beginning 14 to 28 days post-transplant. Here immunoSEQ multiplex PCR was the method, and the copy in TCRdb shows in-frame clones only, minus some. The data hold fewer than 15,000 clones, with 65% to 80% observed a single time. This receptor was taken from a male donor with primary mediastinal lymphoma. The chain employs TRBV6-1 and TRBJ2-5; D unresolved. This specimen consisted of PBMCs, obtained in a trial of ipilimumab plus nivolumab as post-transplant consolidation. CDR3 residues: CASTRVATRQETQYF. In nucleotides, the CDR3 is TGTGCCAGCACTCGGGTGGCTACACGACAAGAGACCCAGTACTTC.